The T cell receptor (beta chain) described here comes from a study of glioma-infiltrating T cells after dendritic cell vaccination. Study details: Autologous tumor lysate-pulsed dendritic cell vaccination was given between the early 2000s and the early 2010s.

Regarding the study as a whole: No direct clonality-survival link was found; a diverse polyclonal response may matter. Higher pretreatment TIL content predicted longer progression-free time and survival.

Regarding this clone: Its matching antigen is unknown.

Germline loops: CDR1 SEHNR, CDR2 FQNEAQ (reference sequence). This CDR3 contains 18 residues. V lost 4 bases, J lost 0 bases, and 16 bases lay in between. Up to about 2 ug genomic DNA was used for TCRB CDR3 amplification. Sequencing was performed with immunoSEQ multiplex PCR; in TCRdb, only in-frame clones are kept and a portion is missing. The sample holds fewer than 75,000 clones, around 81% seen once. The sequencing used blood, collected before dendritic cell vaccination. The gene calls are TRBV7-9 and TRBJ1-6; a weak D match, TRBD1 (5 bases). This receptor was identified in a human donor with glioblastoma. The CDR3 DNA is TGTGCCAGCAGCTCCGGCGGGGGGTCTAGCTCCTATAATTCACCCCTCCACTTT. Translation gives CASSSGGGSSSYNSPLHF.